The 4 T cell receptor beta chains given below trace back to one sample, sequenced in a study of T cells in Graves' hyperthyroidism and ophthalmopathy. Amplified TCR beta CDR3 regions came from RNA transcripts. Researchers ran a first-round RT-PCR on the TCR CDR3 using the HTBI primer set. One entry per CDR3 protein, called by TCRdb with MiXCR from the multiplex PCR reads. Of 530,000 or so distinct CDR3 sequences in the sample, approximately 25% were seen once. Sequencing was done on a sample of blood. The origin of the receptors is a woman aged 25 to 45 with Graves' ophthalmopathy.

This clonotype was detected a few times. The chain has TRBV27 and TRBJ2-7, with TRBD2 matching over 7 bases. J was trimmed by 4 bases and V by 5 bases; bases with no gene match: 8. This CDR3 has 14 residues. Germline CDR1 reads MNHEY; CDR2 reads SMNVEV (reference sequence). Here the CDR3 reads CASSMSGRTYEQYF. DNA for the CDR3: TGTGCCAGCAGTATGTCCGGGAGGACTTACGAGCAGTACTTC.

This rearrangement joins TRBV30 to TRBJ2-5; D gene uncertain. Germline CDR1 GTSNPN, CDR2 SVGIG (reference sequence). The CDR3 consists of 14 residues. Trimming took off 0 bases at V and 2 bases at J, with 10 bases between the two ends. CDR3 in amino acids: CAWSVVGKQETQYF. DNA of the CDR3: TGTGCCTGGAGTGTCGTAGGGAAGCAAGAGACCCAGTACTTC.

In this sample, this clonotype turned up many times. The CDR3 DNA reads TGTGCCAGTAGCCAATCTTCTGGACAGGGGGACAATCAGCCCCAGCATTTT. This sequence encodes CASSQSSGQGDNQPQHF. The V gene is TRBV19, the J gene TRBJ1-5, with 10 bases fitting TRBD1. Germline V gene data show CDR1 as LNHDA and CDR2 as SQIVND (reference sequence). With V trimmed by 6 bases and J by 3 bases, 11 bases remained unmatched. The CDR3 contains 17 residues. Supplemented by reference TRBV19 and TRBJ1-5, the full variable domain reads DGGITQSPKYLFRKEGQNVTLSCEQNLNHDAMYWYRQDPGQGLRLIYYSQIVNDFQKGDIAEGYSVSREKKESFPLTVTSAQKNPTAFYLCASSQSSGQGDNQPQHFGDGTRLSIL.

This clonotype was recorded many times. The chain uses TRBV6-2 or TRBV6-3 and TRBJ1-1; D possibly corresponds to TRBD1 (6 bases). The CDR3 is 13 amino acids. Deletions cut 6 bases from V and 2 bases from J, with 10 bases between. CDR1 is MNHEY, CDR2 SVGEGT, per germline. The CDR3 DNA sequence: TGTGCCAGCAGGCGGACAGCCAACACTGAAGCTTTCTTT. As protein: CASRRTANTEAFF.